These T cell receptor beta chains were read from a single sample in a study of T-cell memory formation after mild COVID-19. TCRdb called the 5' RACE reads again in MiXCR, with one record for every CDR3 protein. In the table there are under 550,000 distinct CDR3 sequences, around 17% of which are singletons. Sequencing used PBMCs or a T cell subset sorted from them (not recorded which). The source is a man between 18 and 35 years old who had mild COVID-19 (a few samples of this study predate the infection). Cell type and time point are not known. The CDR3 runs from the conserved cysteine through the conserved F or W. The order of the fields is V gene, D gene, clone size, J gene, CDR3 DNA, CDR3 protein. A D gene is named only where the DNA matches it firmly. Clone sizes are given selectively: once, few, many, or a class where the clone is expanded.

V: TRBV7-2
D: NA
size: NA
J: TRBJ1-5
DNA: TGTGCCAGCAGCTTAGATGGGGAGAGGGAGCCCCAGCATTTT
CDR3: CASSLDGEREPQHF

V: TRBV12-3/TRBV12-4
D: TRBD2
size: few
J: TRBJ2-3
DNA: TGTGCCAGCAGTTTCGCGGGGGGCAGCACAGATACGCAGTATTTT
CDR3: CASSFAGGSTDTQYF

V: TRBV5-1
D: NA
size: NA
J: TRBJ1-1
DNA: TGCGCCAGCACTGATCGGCAGGGGATGAACACTGAAGCTTTCTTT
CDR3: CASTDRQGMNTEAFF

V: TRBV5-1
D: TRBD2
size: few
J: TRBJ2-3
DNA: TGCGCCAGCAGCGGAAGCGGGGGGGCCGGAGATACGCAGTATTTT
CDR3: CASSGSGGAGDTQYF

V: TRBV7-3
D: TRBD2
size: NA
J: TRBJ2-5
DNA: TGTGCCAGCAGCCCATATCCGGGACTAGCGGGGTCAGAGACCCAGTACTTC
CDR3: CASSPYPGLAGSETQYF

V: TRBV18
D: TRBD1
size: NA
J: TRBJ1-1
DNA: TGTGCCAGCTCACCGCTGACAGGGGGGAAGAACACTGAAGCTTTCTTT
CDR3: CASSPLTGGKNTEAFF

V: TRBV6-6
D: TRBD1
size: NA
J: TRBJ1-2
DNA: TGTGCCAGCAGTTACAGCCGGGACAGGGGGCTTTATGGCTACACCTTC
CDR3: CASSYSRDRGLYGYTF

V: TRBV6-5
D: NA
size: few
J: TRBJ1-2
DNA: TGTGCCAGCAGTTACAATCAGCCGAACAAGGGCTATGGCTACACCTTC
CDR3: CASSYNQPNKGYGYTF

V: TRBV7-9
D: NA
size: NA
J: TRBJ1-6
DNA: TGTGCCAGCAGCTCGACCCGGACAGTGGGTTCTTCACCCCTCCACTTT
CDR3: CASSSTRTVGSSPLHF

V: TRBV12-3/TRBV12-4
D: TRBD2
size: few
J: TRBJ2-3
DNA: TGTGCCAGCAGTTTATTCGGGACTAGCGGGGGGGCTGATACGCAGTATTTT
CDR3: CASSLFGTSGGADTQYF

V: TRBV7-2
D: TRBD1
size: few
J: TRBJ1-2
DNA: TGTGCCAGCAGCTTCGCCGGGACAGGGGGTGGCTACACCTTC
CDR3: CASSFAGTGGGYTF

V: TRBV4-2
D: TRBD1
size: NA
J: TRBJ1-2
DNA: TGTGCCAGCAGCCAAGGCTTGGCAGGGGGTTATTATGGCTACACCTTC
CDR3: CASSQGLAGGYYGYTF

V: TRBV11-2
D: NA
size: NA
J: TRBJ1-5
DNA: TGTGCCAGCAGCTTCATGGGGCGAGGTCAGCCCCAGCATTTT
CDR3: CASSFMGRGQPQHF

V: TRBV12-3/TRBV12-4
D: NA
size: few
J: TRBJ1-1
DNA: TGTGCCAGCAGTTTTGATTCGGAGAGCACTGAAGCTTTCTTT
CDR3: CASSFDSESTEAFF

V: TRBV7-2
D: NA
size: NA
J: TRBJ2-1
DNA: TGTGCCAGCAGCTTAGCCCGGCTTCCAAGTGAGCAGTTCTTC
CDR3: CASSLARLPSEQFF

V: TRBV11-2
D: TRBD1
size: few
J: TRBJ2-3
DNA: TGTGCCAGCAGCGAGGGGGACAGGGTGAGGGATACGCAGTATTTT
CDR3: CASSEGDRVRDTQYF

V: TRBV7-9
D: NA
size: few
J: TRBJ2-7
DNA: TGTGCCAGCAGCTTTTTCGACGGAGCCTACGAGCAGTACTTC
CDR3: CASSFFDGAYEQYF

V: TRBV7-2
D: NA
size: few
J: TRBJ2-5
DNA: TGTGCCAGCAGCTTATCGGGGTGGGAGACCCAGTACTTC
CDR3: CASSLSGWETQYF

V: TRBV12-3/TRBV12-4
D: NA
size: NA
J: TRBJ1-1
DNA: TGTGCCAGCAGCCAGATCCCCAAGGGCACTGAAGCTTTCTTT
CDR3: CASSQIPKGTEAFF

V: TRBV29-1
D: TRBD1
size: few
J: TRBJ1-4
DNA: TGCAGCGTTGAGAGGACAGGGAATACCGGACTGTTTTTT
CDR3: CSVERTGNTGLFF

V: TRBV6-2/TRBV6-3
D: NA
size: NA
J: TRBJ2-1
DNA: TGTGCCAGCAGTCCTTGGGTAGGGGGGCTGGGCAATGAGCAGTTCTTC
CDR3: CASSPWVGGLGNEQFF

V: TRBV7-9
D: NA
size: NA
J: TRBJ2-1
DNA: TGTGCCAGCAGCTCCGGACTCGGTTACAATGAGCAGTTCTTC
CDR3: CASSSGLGYNEQFF

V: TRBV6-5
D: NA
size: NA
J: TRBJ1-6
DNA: TGTGCCAGCAGTTACGGACCCTGGGATTCACCCCTCCACTTT
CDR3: CASSYGPWDSPLHF

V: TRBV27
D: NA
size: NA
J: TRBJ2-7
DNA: TGTGCCAGCAGGGTCTCGTGGGGGGCTTACGAGCAGTACTTC
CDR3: CASRVSWGAYEQYF

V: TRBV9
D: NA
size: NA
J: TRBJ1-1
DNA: TGTGCCAGCAGCGCGCGCCTATCCATGAACACTGAAGCTTTCTTT
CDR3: CASSARLSMNTEAFF

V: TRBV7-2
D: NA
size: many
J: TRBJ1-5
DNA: TGTGCCAGCAGCCCACTGGGGGGCAATCAGCCCCAGCATTTT
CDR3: CASSPLGGNQPQHF

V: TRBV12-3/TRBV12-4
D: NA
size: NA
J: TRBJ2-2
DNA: TGTGCCAGCAGTTGGATCGGGGGAACCGGGGAGCTGTTTTTT
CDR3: CASSWIGGTGELFF

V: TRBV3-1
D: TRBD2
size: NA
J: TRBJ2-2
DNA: TGTGCCAGCAAAGGGCTAGCGGGACTTGGGACCGGGGAGCTGTTTTTT
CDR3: CASKGLAGLGTGELFF

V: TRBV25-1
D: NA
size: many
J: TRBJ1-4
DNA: TGTGCCAGCAGTGATATACAGTCTAATGAAAAACTGTTTTTT
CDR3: CASSDIQSNEKLFF

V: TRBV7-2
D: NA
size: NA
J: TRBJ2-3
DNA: TGTGCCAGCTCACATTCCGGGACCAACACAGATACGCAGTATTTT
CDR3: CASSHSGTNTDTQYF

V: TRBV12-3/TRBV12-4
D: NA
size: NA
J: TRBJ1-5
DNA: TGTGCCAGCAGTTTGGGGAGAGTTAGCAATCAGCCCCAGCATTTT
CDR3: CASSLGRVSNQPQHF

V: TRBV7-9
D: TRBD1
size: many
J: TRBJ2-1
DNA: TGTGCCAGCAGCTCGACAGGGAGCTCCTACAATGAGCAGTTCTTC
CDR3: CASSSTGSSYNEQFF

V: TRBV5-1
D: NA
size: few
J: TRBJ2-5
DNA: TGCGCCAGCAGCTTGTTCGGATTACAGGGTGCGGAAGAGACCCAGTACTTC
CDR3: CASSLFGLQGAEETQYF

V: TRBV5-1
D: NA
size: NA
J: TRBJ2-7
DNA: TGCGCCAGCGCACAGGAGGGGGTAAAGTACTTC
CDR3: CASAQEGVKYF

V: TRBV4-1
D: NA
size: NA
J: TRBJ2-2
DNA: TGCGCCAGCAGCCAAGAGTCAAACGGACAGTACACCGGGGAGCTGTTTTTT
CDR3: CASSQESNGQYTGELFF

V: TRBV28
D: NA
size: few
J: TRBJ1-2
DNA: TGTGCCAGCAGTTTCCGGGGGGACCCTCCTTATGGCTACACCTTC
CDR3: CASSFRGDPPYGYTF

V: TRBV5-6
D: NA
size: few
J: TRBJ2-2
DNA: TGTGCCAGCGGACGCCCCGGGACCCTCAACACCGGGGAGCTGTTTTTT
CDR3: CASGRPGTLNTGELFF

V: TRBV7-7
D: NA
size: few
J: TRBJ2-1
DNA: TGTGCCAGCAGCTTAGGGTCTGGGGCCTACTACAATGAGCAGTTCTTC
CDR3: CASSLGSGAYYNEQFF

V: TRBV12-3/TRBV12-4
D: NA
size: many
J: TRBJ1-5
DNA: TGTGCCAGCAGTTTGAGGTACAATCAGCCCCAGCATTTT
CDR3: CASSLRYNQPQHF

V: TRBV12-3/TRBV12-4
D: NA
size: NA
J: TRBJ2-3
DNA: TGTGCCAGCAGTTTATCGGATGGATCCACAGATACGCAGTATTTT
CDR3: CASSLSDGSTDTQYF

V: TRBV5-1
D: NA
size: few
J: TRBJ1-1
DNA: TGCGCCAGCAGCCTCAGGGTTACGGACACTGAAGCTTTCTTT
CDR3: CASSLRVTDTEAFF

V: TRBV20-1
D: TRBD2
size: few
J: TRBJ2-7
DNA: TGCAGTGCTAGAGATCGTGCAACGGGGGGGCCGTGGGAGCAGTACTTC
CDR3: CSARDRATGGPWEQYF

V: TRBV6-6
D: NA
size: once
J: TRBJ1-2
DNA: TGTGCCAGCAGTTCCACTCCCGGGGACCTCTATGGCTACACCTTC
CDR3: CASSSTPGDLYGYTF

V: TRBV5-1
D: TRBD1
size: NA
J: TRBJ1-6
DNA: TGCGCCAGCAGCTTGGCCAATACAGGGGGGGTTAATTCACCCCTCCACTTT
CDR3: CASSLANTGGVNSPLHF

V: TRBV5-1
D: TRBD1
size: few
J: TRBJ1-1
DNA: TGCGCCAGCAGCTTATCTCTTACAGGGGGTCGCACTGAAGCTTTCTTT
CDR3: CASSLSLTGGRTEAFF

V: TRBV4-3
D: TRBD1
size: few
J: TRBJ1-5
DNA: TGCGCCAGCAGCCAAGATATCGGCCCTACAGGGGTATATCAGCCCCAGCATTTT
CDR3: CASSQDIGPTGVYQPQHF

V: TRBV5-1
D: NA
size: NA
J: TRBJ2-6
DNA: TGCGCCAGTCTCCAAGGGGGCTCTGGGGCCAACGTCCTGACTTTC
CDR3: CASLQGGSGANVLTF

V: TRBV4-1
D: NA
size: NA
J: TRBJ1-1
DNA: TGCGCCAGCAGCCAGGGGGGATTCCCCCCGAAAGCTTTCTTT
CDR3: CASSQGGFPPKAFF

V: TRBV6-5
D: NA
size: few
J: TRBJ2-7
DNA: TGTGCCAGCAGTTACTCGTACAGTACCTACGAGCAGTACTTC
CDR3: CASSYSYSTYEQYF